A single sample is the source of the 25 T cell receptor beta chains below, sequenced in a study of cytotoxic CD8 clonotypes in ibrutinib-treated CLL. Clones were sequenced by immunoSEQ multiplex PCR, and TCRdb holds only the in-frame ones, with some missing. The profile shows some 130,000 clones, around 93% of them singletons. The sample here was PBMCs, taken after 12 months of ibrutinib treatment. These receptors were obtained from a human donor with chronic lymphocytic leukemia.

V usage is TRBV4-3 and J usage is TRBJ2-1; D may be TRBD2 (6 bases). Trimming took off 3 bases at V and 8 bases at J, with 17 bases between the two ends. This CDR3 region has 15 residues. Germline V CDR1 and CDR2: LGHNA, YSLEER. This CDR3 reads CASSQPGSGFDEQFF. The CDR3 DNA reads TGCGCCAGCAGCCAGCCTGGAAGCGGGTTCGATGAGCAGTTCTTC.

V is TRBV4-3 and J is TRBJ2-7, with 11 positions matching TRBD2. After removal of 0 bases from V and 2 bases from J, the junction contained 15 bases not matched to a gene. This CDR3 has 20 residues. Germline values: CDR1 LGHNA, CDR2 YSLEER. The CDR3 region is CASSQDTLLLVSGRAYEQYF. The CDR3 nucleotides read TGCGCCAGCAGCCAAGATACCCTCCTGCTGGTTAGCGGGAGGGCCTACGAGCAGTACTTC.

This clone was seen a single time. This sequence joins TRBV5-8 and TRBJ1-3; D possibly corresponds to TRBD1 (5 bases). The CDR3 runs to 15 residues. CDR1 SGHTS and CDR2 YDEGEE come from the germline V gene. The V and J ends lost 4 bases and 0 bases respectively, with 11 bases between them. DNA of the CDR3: TGTGCCAGCAGCGCCGGTAGGGGCTCTGGAAACACCATATATTTT. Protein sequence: CASSAGRGSGNTIYF.

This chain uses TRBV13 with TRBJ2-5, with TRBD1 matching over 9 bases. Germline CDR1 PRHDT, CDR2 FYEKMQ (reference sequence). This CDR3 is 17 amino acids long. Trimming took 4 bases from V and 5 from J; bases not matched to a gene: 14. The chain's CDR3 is CASSSAPGTGRRETQYF. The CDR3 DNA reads TGTGCCAGCAGCTCCGCACCCGGGACAGGGCGGCGGGAGACCCAGTACTTC.

The CDR3 sequence: CSVLRPWQVGETQYF. In DNA, the CDR3 is TGCAGCGTTTTGCGACCCTGGCAGGTTGGAGAGACCCAGTACTTC. The rearrangement joins TRBV29-1 to TRBJ2-5, with no clear D. V dropped 5 bases and J dropped 4 bases, with 20 bases sitting between them. The length of the CDR3 is 15 residues. Germline CDR1 reads SQVTM; CDR2 reads ANQGSEA.

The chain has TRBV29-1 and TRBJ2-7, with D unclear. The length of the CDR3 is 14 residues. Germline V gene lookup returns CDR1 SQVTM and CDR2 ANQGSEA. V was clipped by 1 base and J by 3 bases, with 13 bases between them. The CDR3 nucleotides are TGCAGCGTTGAAGTGTCGGCCAGATACTACGAGCAGTACTTC. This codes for CSVEVSARYYEQYF.

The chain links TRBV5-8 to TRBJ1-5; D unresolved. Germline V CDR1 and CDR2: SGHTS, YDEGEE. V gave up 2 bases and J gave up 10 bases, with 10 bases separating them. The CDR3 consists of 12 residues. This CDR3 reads CASSFRSGPQHF. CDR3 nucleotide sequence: TGTGCCAGCAGCTTCCGGAGCGGACCCCAGCATTTT.

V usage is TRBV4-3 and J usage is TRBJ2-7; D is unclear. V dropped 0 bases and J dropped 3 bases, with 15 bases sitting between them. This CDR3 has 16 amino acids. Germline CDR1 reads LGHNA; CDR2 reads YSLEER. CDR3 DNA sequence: TGCGCCAGCAGCCAAGATATTTCCACCGTGGGCTACGAGCAGTACTTC. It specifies CASSQDISTVGYEQYF.

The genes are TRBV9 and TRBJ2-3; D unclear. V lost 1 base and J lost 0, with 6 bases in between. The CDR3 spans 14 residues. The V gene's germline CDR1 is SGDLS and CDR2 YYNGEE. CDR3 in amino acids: CASSVTGSTDTQYF. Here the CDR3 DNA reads TGTGCCAGCAGCGTAACCGGGAGCACAGATACGCAGTATTTT.

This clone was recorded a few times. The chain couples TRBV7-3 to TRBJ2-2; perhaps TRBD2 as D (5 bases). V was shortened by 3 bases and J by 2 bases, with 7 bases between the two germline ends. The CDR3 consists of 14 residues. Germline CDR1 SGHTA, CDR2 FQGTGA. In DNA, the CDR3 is TGTGCCAGCAGCTTTGACTATAACACCGGGGAGCTGTTTTTT. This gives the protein CASSFDYNTGELFF.

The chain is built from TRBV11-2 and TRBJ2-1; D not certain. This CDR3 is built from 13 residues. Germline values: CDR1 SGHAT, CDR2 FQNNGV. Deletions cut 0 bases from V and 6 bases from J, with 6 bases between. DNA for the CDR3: TGTGCCAGCAGCTTAGAAGTTACCAATGAGCAGTTCTTC. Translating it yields CASSLEVTNEQFF.

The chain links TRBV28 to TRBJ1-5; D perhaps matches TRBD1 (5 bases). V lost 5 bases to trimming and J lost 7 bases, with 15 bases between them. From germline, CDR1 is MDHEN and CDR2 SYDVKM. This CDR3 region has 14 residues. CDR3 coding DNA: TGTGCCAGCAGTGCGGGGCAGGGTAAACAGCCCCAGCATTTT. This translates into CASSAGQGKQPQHF.

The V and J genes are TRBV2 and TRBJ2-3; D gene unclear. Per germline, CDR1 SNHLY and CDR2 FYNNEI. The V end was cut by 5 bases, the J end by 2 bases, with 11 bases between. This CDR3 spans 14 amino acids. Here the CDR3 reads CASSNLGSTDTQYF. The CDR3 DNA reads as TGTGCCAGCAGTAACCTTGGCTCCACAGATACGCAGTATTTT.

The CDR3 sequence is CASRYTGTGNQPQHF. The CDR3 DNA sequence: TGTGCCAGCCGCTACACAGGGACGGGCAATCAGCCCCAGCATTTT. V and J are TRBV28 and TRBJ1-5, with a possible D match to TRBD1 (6 bases). V lost 8 bases, J lost 2 bases, and 16 bases lay in between. There are 15 residues in the CDR3. Germline CDR1 and CDR2: MDHEN and SYDVKM. Variable domain in full (rest from reference TRBV28 and TRBJ1-5): DVKVTQSSRYLVKRTGEKVFLECVQDMDHENMFWYRQDPGLGLRLIYFSYDVKMKEKGDIPEGYSVSREKKERFSLILESASTNQTSMYLCASRYTGTGNQPQHFGDGTRLSIL.

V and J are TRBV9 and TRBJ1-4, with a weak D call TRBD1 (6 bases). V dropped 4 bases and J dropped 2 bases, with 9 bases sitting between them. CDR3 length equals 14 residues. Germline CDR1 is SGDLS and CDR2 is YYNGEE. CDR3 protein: CASSFTGTNEKLFF. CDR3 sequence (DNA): TGTGCCAGCAGCTTCACAGGGACTAATGAAAAACTGTTTTTT.

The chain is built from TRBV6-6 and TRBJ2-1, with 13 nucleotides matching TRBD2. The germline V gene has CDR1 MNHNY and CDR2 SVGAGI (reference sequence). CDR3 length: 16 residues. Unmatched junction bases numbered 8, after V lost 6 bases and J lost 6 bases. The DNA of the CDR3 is TGTGCCAGCAGAACTAGCGGGAGGGGACGAAGCAATGAGCAGTTCTTC. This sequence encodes CASRTSGRGRSNEQFF.

CDR3 sequence: CASSGDSSFGYTF. The DNA of the CDR3 is TGTGCCAGCAGTGGGGACAGCTCCTTCGGCTACACCTTC. The gene calls are TRBV28 and TRBJ1-2; 7 bases map to TRBD1. The V gene end was trimmed by 5 bases and the J gene end by 8 bases; junction bases not matched to a gene: 8. Looked up from germline, CDR1 is MDHEN and CDR2 is SYDVKM. This CDR3 comprises 13 residues.

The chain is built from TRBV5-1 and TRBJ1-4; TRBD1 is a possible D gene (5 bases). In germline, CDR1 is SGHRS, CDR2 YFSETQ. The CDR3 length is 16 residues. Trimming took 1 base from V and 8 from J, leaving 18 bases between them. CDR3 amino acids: CASSLSGQGGREKLFF. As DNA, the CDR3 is TGCGCCAGCAGCTTGTCGGGGCAGGGAGGAAGGGAAAAACTGTTTTTT.

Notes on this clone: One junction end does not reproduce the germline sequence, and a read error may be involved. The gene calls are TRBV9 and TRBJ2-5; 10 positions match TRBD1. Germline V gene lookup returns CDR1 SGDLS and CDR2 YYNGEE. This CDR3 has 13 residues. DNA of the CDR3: TGTGTCAGCAGCGTAGGACAGGGGGTGACCCAGTACTTC. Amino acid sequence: CVSSVGQGVTQYF. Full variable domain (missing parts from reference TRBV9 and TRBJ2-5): DSGVTQTPKHLITATGQRVTLRCSPRSGDLSVYWYQQSLDQGLQFLIQYYNGEERAKGNILERFSAQQFPDLHSELNLSSLELGDSALYFCVSSVGQGVTQYFGPGTRLLVL.

The CDR3 nucleotides are TGTGCCAGCAGTTATGGGGCCACGAGGCCCCAGCATTTT. Translating gives CASSYGATRPQHF. The V gene is TRBV6-5, the J gene TRBJ1-5, with D possibly TRBD1 on 5 matching bases. CDR1 is MNHEY and CDR2 is SVGAGI in the germline V gene. The ends were cut back, 3 bases at V and 9 bases at J, with 12 bases in the middle. The CDR3 is made up of 13 amino acids.

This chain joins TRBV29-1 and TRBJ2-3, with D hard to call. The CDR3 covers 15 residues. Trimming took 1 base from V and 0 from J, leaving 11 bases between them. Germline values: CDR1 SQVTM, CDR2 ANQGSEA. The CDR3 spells CSVEGGPASTDTQYF. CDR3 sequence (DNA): TGCAGCGTTGAAGGAGGTCCCGCTAGCACAGATACGCAGTATTTT.

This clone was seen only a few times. This chain's CDR3 is CASSHSPGAEAFF. CDR3 sequence (DNA): TGTGCCAGCTCCCATTCTCCGGGCGCTGAAGCTTTCTTT. This chain uses TRBV19 with TRBJ1-1; D unresolved. V lost 9 bases and J lost 6, with 17 bases in between. Germline CDR1 and CDR2: LNHDA and SQIVND (reference sequence). The CDR3 contains 13 residues. The variable domain in full, completed from reference TRBV19 and TRBJ1-1, reads DGGITQSPKYLFRKEGQNVTLSCEQNLNHDAMYWYRQDPGQGLRLIYYSQIVNDFQKGDIAEGYSVSREKKESFPLTVTSAQKNPTAFYLCASSHSPGAEAFFGQGTRLTVV.

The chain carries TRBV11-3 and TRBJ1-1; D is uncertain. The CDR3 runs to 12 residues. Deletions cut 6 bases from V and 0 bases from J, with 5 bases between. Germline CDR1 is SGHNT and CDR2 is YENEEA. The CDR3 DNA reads TGTGCCAGCAGAGGTATGAACACTGAAGCTTTCTTT. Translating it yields CASRGMNTEAFF. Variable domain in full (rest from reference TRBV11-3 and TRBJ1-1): EAGVVQSPRYKIIEKKQPVAFWCNPISGHNTLYWYLQNLGQGPELLIRYENEEAVDDSQLPKDRFSAERLKGVDSTLKIQPAELGDSAVYLCASRGMNTEAFFGQGTRLTVV.

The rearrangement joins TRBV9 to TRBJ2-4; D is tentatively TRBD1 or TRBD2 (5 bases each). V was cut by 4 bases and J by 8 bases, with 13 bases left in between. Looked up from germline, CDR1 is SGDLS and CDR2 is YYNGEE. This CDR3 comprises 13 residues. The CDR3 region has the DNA TGTGCCAGCAGCCCGGGGACCCTCGACATTCAGTACTTC. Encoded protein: CASSPGTLDIQYF.

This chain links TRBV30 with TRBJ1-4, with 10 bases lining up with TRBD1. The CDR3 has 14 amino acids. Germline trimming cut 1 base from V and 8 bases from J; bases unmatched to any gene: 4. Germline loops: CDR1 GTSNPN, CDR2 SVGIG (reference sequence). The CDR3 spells CAWSAPGQGEKLFF. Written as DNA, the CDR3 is TGTGCCTGGAGTGCCCCGGGACAGGGGGAAAAACTGTTTTTT.